Following are 26 T cell receptor beta chains from one sample sequenced in a study of T cells after yellow fever vaccination. TCRdb re-analysed the 5' RACE reads in MiXCR, keeping a single row per CDR3 protein. This table has a few hundred thousand distinct CDR3 sequences, approximately 4% appearing once. This specimen was PBMCs, taken 15 days after the yellow fever booster vaccination. The receptors shown here come from a man between 18 and 35 years old who received the YFV17D yellow fever vaccine.

This clonotype was observed a few times. The junction and the germline gene differ at one end; a read error may be behind it. This chain connects TRBV27 to TRBJ1-1; 7 bases agree with TRBD1. Germline V lookup: CDR1 MNHEY, CDR2 SMNVEV (reference sequence). This CDR3 contains 14 residues. CDR3 region: CASSAATGNAEAFF. DNA of the CDR3: TGTGCCAGCAGCGCCGCGACAGGGAACGCTGAAGCTTTCTTT.

The chain carries TRBV19 and TRBJ2-6; D is undetermined. Trimming took off 7 bases at V and 0 bases at J, with 4 bases between the two ends. Germline values: CDR1 LNHDA, CDR2 SQIVND (reference sequence). The CDR3 length is 13 residues. CDR3: CASTVSGANVLTF. DNA of the CDR3: TGTGCCAGTACTGTCTCTGGGGCCAACGTCCTGACTTTC.

This clonotype was detected only a few times. The chain couples TRBV6-5 to TRBJ2-1, with TRBD1 matching 9 bases. The CDR3 has 14 residues. V dropped 5 bases and J dropped 5; count of bases not matched to a gene: 4. Germline lookup yields CDR1 MNHEY and CDR2 SVGAGI. The CDR3 is CASSIWTGDNEQFF. The CDR3 region has the DNA TGTGCCAGCAGTATCTGGACAGGGGACAATGAGCAGTTCTTC.

V and J are TRBV5-4 and TRBJ1-1; possible D gene TRBD1, 5 bases. V lost 4 bases and J 0 bases, leaving 19 bases between the germline ends. The germline V gene has CDR1 SGHNT and CDR2 YYREEE (reference sequence). The CDR3 totals 17 residues. The CDR3 nucleotides are TGTGCCAGCAGCCCCGATCCAGACAGTCTGATGAACACTGAAGCTTTCTTT. Its protein product is CASSPDPDSLMNTEAFF. The complete variable domain, with remaining parts taken from reference TRBV5-4 and TRBJ1-1, reads ETGVTQSPTHLIKTRGQQVTLRCSSQSGHNTVSWYQQALGQGPQFIFQYYREEENGRGNFPPRFSGLQFPNYSSELNVNALELDDSALYLCASSPDPDSLMNTEAFFGQGTRLTVV.

V gene TRBV20-1 combines with J gene TRBJ2-7; TRBD2 matches at 8 bases. J lost 3 bases, V lost 0 bases, and 4 bases had no gene match. The CDR3 totals 14 residues. Germline V lookup: CDR1 DFQATT, CDR2 SNEGSKA (reference sequence). The CDR3 DNA sequence: TGCAGTGCTAGAGAGGGACTAGTATACTACGAGCAGTACGTC. Residues: CSAREGLVYYEQYV.

This clonotype was seen only a few times. The rearrangement links TRBV20-1 to TRBJ2-5; TRBD1 matches 11 bases. The germline V gene encodes CDR1 DFQATT and CDR2 SNEGSKA (reference sequence). The V and J ends lost 4 bases and 5 bases, in that order; junction bases with no gene match: 6. The CDR3 has 14 amino acids. The CDR3 nucleotides are TGCAGTGCTACAGGACAGGGGGCCGGGGAGACCCAGTACTTC. This gives the protein CSATGQGAGETQYF.

There are many counts of this clonotype. The chain employs TRBV7-9 and TRBJ1-2, with 7 bases aligning to TRBD1. Germline lookup yields CDR1 SEHNR and CDR2 FQNEAQ (reference sequence). The CDR3 runs to 16 residues. Trimming took 5 bases from V and 0 from J; bases not matched to a gene: 9. CDR3 region: CASSRTGDHANYGYTF. The CDR3 bases are TGTGCCAGCAGCCGGACAGGCGACCATGCTAACTATGGCTACACCTTC. Drawing the rest from reference TRBV7-9 and TRBJ1-2, the complete variable domain is DTGVSQNPRHKITKRGQNVTFRCDPISEHNRLYWYRQTLGQGPEFLTYFQNEAQLEKSRLLSDRFSAERPKGSFSTLEIQRTEQGDSAMYLCASSRTGDHANYGYTFGSGTRLTVV.

This clonotype was found many times. The J gene is TRBJ2-5, the V gene TRBV7-8; 7 positions agree with TRBD2. Germline CDR1 reads SGHVS; CDR2 reads FQNEAQ. The CDR3 extends over 14 amino acids. The V gene end was trimmed by 1 base and the J gene end by 5 bases; junction bases not matched to a gene: 4. The CDR3 spells CASSLVGGMETQYF. CDR3 in DNA: TGTGCCAGCAGCTTAGTGGGGGGGATGGAGACCCAGTACTTC.

This clonotype was counted only a few times. This chain joins TRBV4-1 and TRBJ2-7; 11 bases are shared with TRBD1. The germline V gene encodes CDR1 MGHRA and CDR2 YSYEKL. CDR3 length equals 15 residues. The V gene end was trimmed by 4 bases and the J gene end by 2 bases; junction bases not matched to a gene: 4. The DNA of the CDR3 is TGCGCCAGCAGCCGAGAGGGACAGGGGGCCTACGAGCAGTACTTC. Its translation: CASSREGQGAYEQYF.

The chain carries TRBV4-1 and TRBJ1-2, with no clear D. The CDR3 is 15 residues long. Trimming cost V 0 bases and J 2 bases, with 10 bases left between them. Germline CDR1 is MGHRA and CDR2 is YSYEKL. The CDR3 DNA is TGCGCCAGCAGCCAAGAGGCCGGGGAAAACTATGGCTACACCTTC. Protein sequence: CASSQEAGENYGYTF.

This clonotype was seen a few times. The chain couples TRBV20-1 to TRBJ2-7; TRBD1 might be the D (5 bases). The germline V gene encodes CDR1 DFQATT and CDR2 SNEGSKA (reference sequence). The CDR3 spans 12 residues. Between the trimmed V and J ends, which lost 3 bases and 3 bases, there was a span of 9 bases. CDR3 nucleotides: TGCAGTGCTAGGCTAAGGGGCTACGAGCAGTACGTC. It codes for CSARLRGYEQYV.

This clonotype was counted ten times or more. The CDR3: CASSQDEGGCSYEQYV. The CDR3 DNA reads TGTGCCAGCAGCCAAGATGAAGGGGGGTGCTCCTACGAGCAGTACGTC. The chain links TRBV3-1 to TRBJ2-7; D tentatively reads TRBD1 or TRBD2 (6 bases each). The CDR3 consists of 16 residues. The germline V gene has CDR1 LGHDT and CDR2 YNNKEL (reference sequence). V lost 0 bases and J lost 0, with 12 bases in between.

The CDR3 loop reads CASSLEPAGWQETQYF. CDR3 in DNA: TGTGCCAGCAGCTTAGAGCCGGCGGGATGGCAAGAGACCCAGTACTTC. This chain uses TRBV7-2 with TRBJ2-5, with TRBD2 as a possible D gene (6 bases). Germline CDR1 and CDR2: SGHTA and FQGNSA. This CDR3 spans 16 amino acids. V was pared by 1 base and J by 2 bases, with 14 bases between.

The chain has TRBV5-1 and TRBJ2-2, with 8 bases identical to TRBD2. CDR3 size: 20 residues. Germline loops: CDR1 SGHRS, CDR2 YFSETQ. V was pared by 1 base and J by 6 bases, with 20 bases of the junction left unmatched. The CDR3 sequence is CASSLLAGLAMGTPAGELFF. In DNA, the CDR3 is TGCGCCAGCAGCTTGCTTGCAGGACTAGCCATGGGGACCCCCGCCGGGGAGCTGTTTTTT.

This CDR3 is CASSLGGLGTYSYNEQFF. CDR3 in DNA: TGCGCCAGCAGCTTGGGGGGTTTGGGGACATACTCCTACAATGAGCAGTTCTTC. V and J are TRBV5-1 and TRBJ2-1, with D tentatively TRBD1 (6 bases). CDR3 length: 18 residues. The germline V gene has CDR1 SGHRS and CDR2 YFSETQ. The ends were cut back, 0 bases at V and 0 bases at J, with 16 bases in the middle.

This clonotype came up many times. The chain employs TRBV20-1 and TRBJ1-1; no definite D call. V gave up 6 bases and J gave up 6 bases, with 17 bases separating them. This CDR3 has 13 amino acids. Looked up from germline, CDR1 is DFQATT and CDR2 is SNEGSKA (reference sequence). CDR3 protein: CSAKLGERSEAFF. Here the CDR3 DNA reads TGCAGTGCCAAGCTTGGGGAGCGGTCTGAAGCTTTCTTT.

This clonotype was detected only a few times. The chain couples TRBV5-1 to TRBJ2-3; D not resolved. Germline values: CDR1 SGHRS, CDR2 YFSETQ. The length of the CDR3 is 13 residues. V shed 2 bases and J shed 2 bases, with 6 bases lying between them. The CDR3 is CASSFPDTDTQYF. The CDR3 DNA follows: TGCGCCAGCAGCTTCCCCGACACAGATACGCAGTATTTT.

The chain employs TRBV2 and TRBJ2-1; TRBD2 might be the D (5 bases). The CDR3 sequence is 12 residues long. V lost 4 bases and J lost 7, with 8 bases in between. Germline lookup yields CDR1 SNHLY and CDR2 FYNNEI. Here the CDR3 reads CASSATGNEQFF. The CDR3 nucleotides are TGTGCCAGCAGTGCCACGGGAAATGAGCAGTTCTTC. Full variable domain (outside the CDR3, taken from reference TRBV2 and TRBJ2-1): EPEVTQTPSHQVTQMGQEVILRCVPISNHLYFYWYRQILGQKVEFLVSFYNNEISEKSEIFDDQFSVERPDGSNFTLKIRSTKLEDSAMYFCASSATGNEQFFGPGTRLTVL.

This clonotype was observed at least ten times. The chain combines TRBV20-1 with TRBJ2-1; no firm D call. Per the germline V gene, CDR1 is DFQATT and CDR2 is SNEGSKA (reference sequence). This CDR3 region has 16 residues. V was shortened by 0 bases and J by 3 bases, with 15 bases between the two germline ends. CDR3 DNA sequence: TGCAGTGCTAGAGAAAACAGTGCTACTTTCTACAATGAGCAGTTCTTC. Protein sequence: CSARENSATFYNEQFF.

This clonotype was observed a few times. This chain links TRBV5-1 with TRBJ2-5; possible D gene TRBD2, 5 bases. Trimming left V 5 bases short and J 2 bases short, with 10 bases between. CDR3 length: 13 residues. CDR1 and CDR2 (germline): SGHRS, YFSETQ. For the CDR3, the DNA is TGCGCCAGCAGTCGGGGAAAACAAGAGACCCAGTACTTC. Translation gives CASSRGKQETQYF.

This clonotype was seen repeatedly, ten times or more. The chain joins TRBV7-9 to TRBJ1-1, with D tentatively TRBD1 (5 bases). CDR1 is SEHNR and CDR2 is FQNEAQ in the germline V gene (reference sequence). V dropped 6 bases and J dropped 1 base, with 9 bases sitting between them. This CDR3 is built from 13 residues. CDR3 sequence (DNA): TGTGCCAGCAGAGAGGGGACGAACACTGAAGCTTTCTTT. It translates to CASREGTNTEAFF.

This clonotype was recorded a few times. V usage is TRBV6-4 and J usage is TRBJ2-5; D is possibly TRBD1 (6 bases). The CDR3 extends over 14 amino acids. CDR1 is MRHNA, CDR2 SNTAGT, per germline. The ends were cut back, 0 bases at V and 5 bases at J, with 10 bases in the middle. CDR3 nucleotide sequence: TGTGCCAGCAGTGACTCAGGGGGTCCGGAGACCCAGTACTTC. Its translation is CASSDSGGPETQYF.

The rearrangement joins TRBV2 to TRBJ2-7; 10 positions agree with TRBD1. Germline loops: CDR1 SNHLY, CDR2 FYNNEI. Germline trimming cut 10 bases from V and 4 bases from J; bases unmatched to any gene: 7. The CDR3 is made up of 13 amino acids. In nucleotides, the CDR3 is TGTGCCATCGGACGGGACAGGGGTTACGAGCAGTACGTC. Its translation: CAIGRDRGYEQYV.

The rearrangement joins TRBV6-2 or TRBV6-3 to TRBJ2-5, with 7 nucleotides matching TRBD2. The CDR3 totals 16 residues. The J segment lost 0 bases and the V segment lost 5 bases, leaving 9 bases of the junction unmatched. CDR1 and CDR2 (germline): MNHEY, SVGEGT. CDR3 DNA sequence: TGTGCCAGCAGTACGGGCCGGGGGACTAACCAAGAGACCCAGTACTTC. Amino acids: CASSTGRGTNQETQYF.

J is TRBJ2-7 and V is TRBV28, with TRBD2 identical over 7 bases. Germline CDR1 is MDHEN and CDR2 is SYDVKM. The CDR3 extends over 14 amino acids. CDR3 coding DNA: TGTGCCAGCAGTGAGCGGGGCTTTTCCTCCGAGCAGTACGTC. Amino acid sequence: CASSERGFSSEQYV.

This clonotype was seen more than once but under ten times. The gene calls are TRBV4-1 and TRBJ2-7, with D possibly being TRBD1 (6 bases). This CDR3 is 18 amino acids long. The germline V and J ends were trimmed by 3 bases and 0 bases, with 21 bases remaining between them. Per germline, CDR1 MGHRA and CDR2 YSYEKL. In DNA, the CDR3 is TGCGCCAGCAGCCAGCGAACGTCCGGACAGCAGTTCTCCTACGAGCAGTACTTC. This sequence encodes CASSQRTSGQQFSYEQYF.